This T cell receptor (beta chain) appears in the sequencing data of a study of blood T cell repertoires in COVID-19. Study information: Some COVID-19 samples were acute and others convalescent; all came from the United States, Italy and Spain. Nucleic acid was either cDNA or gDNA, and it came from T cells, B-cell-depleted T cells, or PBMCs.

Participant-reported clinical history was the basis for cohort assignment. Authors' processing steps: Scientists estimated how many nucleated cells there were by amplifying reference gene primers. Produced via immunoSEQ multiplex PCR; TCRdb's table is partial and in-frame only. V and J calls and clone size are given by that table; D and trimming were obtained from the DNA. The data contain roughly 240,000 clones, about 80% of them singletons. This CDR3 has 15 amino acids. Germline V CDR1 and CDR2: SGHTA, FQGNSA. Trimming removed 5 bases at V and 7 bases at J, with 20 bases between. This sequence joins TRBV7-2 and TRBJ1-2; TRBD1 is a possible D gene (6 bases). The receptor's source is a woman in her thirties or forties who had been exposed to COVID-19. Sequenced material: PBMCs or T cells enriched from blood (not recorded which). The CDR3 loop is CASSLGFRGAGGYTF. The CDR3 DNA follows: TGTGCCAGCAGCCTAGGATTCCGGGGGGCAGGTGGCTACACCTTC. Full variable domain (missing parts from reference TRBV7-2 and TRBJ1-2): GAGVSQSPSNKVTEKGKDVELRCDPISGHTALYWYRQSLGQGLEFLIYFQGNSAPDKSGLPSDRFSAERTGGSVSTLTIQRTQQEDSAVYLCASSLGFRGAGGYTFGSGTRLTVV.